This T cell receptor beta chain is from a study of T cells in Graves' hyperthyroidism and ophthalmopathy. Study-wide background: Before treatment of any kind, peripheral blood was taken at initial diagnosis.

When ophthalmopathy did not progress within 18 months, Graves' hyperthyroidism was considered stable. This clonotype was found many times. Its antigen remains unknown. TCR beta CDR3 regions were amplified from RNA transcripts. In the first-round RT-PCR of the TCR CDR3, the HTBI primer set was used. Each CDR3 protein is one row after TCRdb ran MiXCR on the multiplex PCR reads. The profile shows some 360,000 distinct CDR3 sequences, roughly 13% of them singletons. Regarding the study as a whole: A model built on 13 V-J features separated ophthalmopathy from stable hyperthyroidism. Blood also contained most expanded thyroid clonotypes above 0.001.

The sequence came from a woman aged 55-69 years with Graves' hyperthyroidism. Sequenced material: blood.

In DNA, the CDR3 is TGTGCCAGCAGTTTATCCGGGACTAGCGGGAGGCGCGAGCAGTACTTC. It is translated as CASSLSGTSGRREQYF. The chain is built from TRBV28 and TRBJ2-7, with 15 positions matching TRBD2. This CDR3 has 16 residues. Germline CDR1 and CDR2: MDHEN and SYDVKM. V trimming: 1 base; J trimming: 6 bases; junction bases outside the gene matches: 4.